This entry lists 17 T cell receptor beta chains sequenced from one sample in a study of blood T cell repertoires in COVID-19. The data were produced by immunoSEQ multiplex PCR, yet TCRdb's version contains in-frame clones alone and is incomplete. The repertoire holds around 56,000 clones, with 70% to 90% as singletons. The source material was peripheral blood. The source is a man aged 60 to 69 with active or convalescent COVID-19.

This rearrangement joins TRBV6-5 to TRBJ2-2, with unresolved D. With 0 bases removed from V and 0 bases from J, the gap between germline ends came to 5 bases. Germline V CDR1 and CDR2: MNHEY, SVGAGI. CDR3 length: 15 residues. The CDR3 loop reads CASSYSAPNTGELFF. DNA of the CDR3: TGTGCCAGCAGTTACTCAGCTCCGAACACCGGGGAGCTGTTTTTT.

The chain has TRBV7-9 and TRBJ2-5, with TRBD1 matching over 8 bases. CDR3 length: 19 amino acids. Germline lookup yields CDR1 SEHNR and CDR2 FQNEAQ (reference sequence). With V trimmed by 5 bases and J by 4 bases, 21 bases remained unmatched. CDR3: CASSPTPRTTGDKGETQYF. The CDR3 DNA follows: TGTGCCAGCAGCCCCACTCCCCGCACGACAGGGGATAAGGGAGAGACCCAGTACTTC.

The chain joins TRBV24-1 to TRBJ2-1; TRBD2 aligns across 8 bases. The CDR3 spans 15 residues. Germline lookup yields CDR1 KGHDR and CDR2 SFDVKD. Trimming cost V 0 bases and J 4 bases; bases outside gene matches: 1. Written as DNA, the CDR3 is TGTGCCACCAGTGATTTGAGCGGGGGTTACAATGAGCAGTTCTTC. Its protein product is CATSDLSGGYNEQFF.

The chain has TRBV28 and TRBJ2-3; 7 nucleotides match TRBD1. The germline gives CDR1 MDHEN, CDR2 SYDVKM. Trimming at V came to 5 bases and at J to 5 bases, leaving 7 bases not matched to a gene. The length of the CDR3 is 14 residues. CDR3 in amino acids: CASSQQGYVDTQYF. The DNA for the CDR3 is TGTGCCAGCAGTCAACAGGGGTACGTAGATACGCAGTATTTT.

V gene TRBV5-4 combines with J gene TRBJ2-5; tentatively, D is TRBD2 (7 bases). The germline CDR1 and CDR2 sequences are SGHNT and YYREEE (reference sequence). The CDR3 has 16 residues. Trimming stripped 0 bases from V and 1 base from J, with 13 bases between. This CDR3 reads CASSLAGAGAQETQYF. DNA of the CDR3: TGTGCCAGCAGCTTGGCCGGGGCGGGGGCCCAAGAGACCCAGTACTTC.

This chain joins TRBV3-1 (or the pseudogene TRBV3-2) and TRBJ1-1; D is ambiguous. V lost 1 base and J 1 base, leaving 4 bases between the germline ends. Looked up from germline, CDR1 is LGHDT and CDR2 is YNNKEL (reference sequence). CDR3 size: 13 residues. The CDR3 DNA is TGTGCCAGCAGCCAAGGAGAGAACACTGAAGCTTTCTTT. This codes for CASSQGENTEAFF.

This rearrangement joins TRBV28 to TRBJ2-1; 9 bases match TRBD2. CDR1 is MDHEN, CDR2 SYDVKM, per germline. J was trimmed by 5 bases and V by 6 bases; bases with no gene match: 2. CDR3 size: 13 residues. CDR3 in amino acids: CASSRGGDNEQFF. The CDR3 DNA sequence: TGTGCCAGCAGCCGCGGGGGGGACAATGAGCAGTTCTTC.

The CDR3: CASRVAGDEQYF. The DNA for the CDR3 is TGTGCCAGCAGAGTAGCGGGAGACGAGCAGTACTTC. V gene TRBV2 combines with J gene TRBJ2-7, with TRBD2 matching 9 bases. With 6 bases clipped from V and 5 bases from J, the junction kept 2 bases outside the gene matches. This CDR3 contains 12 residues. Germline assignment: CDR1 SNHLY and CDR2 FYNNEI. The variable domain in full, with the rest retrieved from reference TRBV2 and TRBJ2-7, is EPEVTQTPSHQVTQMGQEVILRCVPISNHLYFYWYRQILGQKVEFLVSFYNNEISEKSEIFDDQFSVERPDGSNFTLKIRSTKLEDSAMYFCASRVAGDEQYFGPGTRLTVT.

The CDR3 region has the DNA TGTGCCAGCAGACAAAGCGGGACTAGCGGGAGAGAGCAGTACTTC. Translation: CASRQSGTSGREQYF. This sequence joins TRBV11-2 and TRBJ2-7; 14 positions agree with TRBD2. Germline CDR1 is SGHAT and CDR2 is FQNNGV. V lost 6 bases and J lost 7; bases outside the gene matches: 8. The CDR3 spans 15 residues.

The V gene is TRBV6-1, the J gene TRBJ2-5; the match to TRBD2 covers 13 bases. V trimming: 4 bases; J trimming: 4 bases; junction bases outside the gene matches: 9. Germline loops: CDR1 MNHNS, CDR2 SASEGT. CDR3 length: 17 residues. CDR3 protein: CASSGTSGSGVGETQYF. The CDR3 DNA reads TGTGCCAGCAGTGGGACTAGCGGGAGTGGAGTTGGAGAGACCCAGTACTTC.

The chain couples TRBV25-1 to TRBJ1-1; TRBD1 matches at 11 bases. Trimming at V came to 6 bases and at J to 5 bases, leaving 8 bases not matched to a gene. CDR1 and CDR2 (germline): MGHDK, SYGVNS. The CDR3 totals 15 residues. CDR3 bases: TGTGCCAGCAGCCGGACAGGGGGCGGTAGGACTGAAGCTTTCTTT. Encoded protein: CASSRTGGGRTEAFF.

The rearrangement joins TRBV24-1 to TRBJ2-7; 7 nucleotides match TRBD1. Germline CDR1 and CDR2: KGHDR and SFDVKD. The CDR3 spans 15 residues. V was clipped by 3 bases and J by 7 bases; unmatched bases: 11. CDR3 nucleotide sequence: TGTGCCACCAGTGATCCTCGGGACAGAACTTTGGAGCAGTACTTC. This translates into CATSDPRDRTLEQYF.

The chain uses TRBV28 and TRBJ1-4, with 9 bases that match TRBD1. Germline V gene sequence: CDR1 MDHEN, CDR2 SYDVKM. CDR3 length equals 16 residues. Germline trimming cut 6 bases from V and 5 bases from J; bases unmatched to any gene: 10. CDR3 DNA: TGTGCCAGCAGGCTAGGAGGGGACAGGGCGAATGAAAAACTGTTTTTT. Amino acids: CASRLGGDRANEKLFF.

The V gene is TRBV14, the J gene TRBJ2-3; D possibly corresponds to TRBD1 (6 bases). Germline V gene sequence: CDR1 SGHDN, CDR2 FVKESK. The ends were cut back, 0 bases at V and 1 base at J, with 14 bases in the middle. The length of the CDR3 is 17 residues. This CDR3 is CASSQDTLGQRTDTQYF. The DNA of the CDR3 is TGTGCCAGCAGCCAAGATACTCTAGGACAGCGCACAGATACGCAGTATTTT.

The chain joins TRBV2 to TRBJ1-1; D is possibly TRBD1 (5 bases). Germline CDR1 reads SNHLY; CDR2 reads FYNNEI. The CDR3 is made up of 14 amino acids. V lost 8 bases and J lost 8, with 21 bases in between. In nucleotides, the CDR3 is TGTGCCAGCCTCCTTTACCGGGACGGAGGGGAAGCTTTCTTT. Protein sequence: CASLLYRDGGEAFF.

CDR3: CASSLGQGPNQPQHF. CDR3 nucleotides: TGTGCCAGCAGCCTAGGACAGGGACCGAATCAGCCCCAGCATTTT. The V and J genes are TRBV3-1 (or the pseudogene TRBV3-2) and TRBJ1-5; 8 bases are a match to TRBD1. The CDR3 contains 15 residues. In germline, CDR1 is LGHDT, CDR2 YNNKEL (reference sequence). The junction had 6 bases not matched to a gene; V was cut back by 4 bases and J by 4 bases.

CDR3 sequence: CASRGGQGTKNIQYF. CDR3 coding DNA: TGTGCCAGCAGGGGGGGACAGGGAACCAAAAACATTCAGTACTTC. This sequence joins TRBV6-5 and TRBJ2-4; TRBD1 agrees at 9 bases. With V trimmed by 6 bases and J by 2 bases, 5 bases remained unmatched. Germline V lookup: CDR1 MNHEY, CDR2 SVGAGI. The CDR3 extends over 15 amino acids.